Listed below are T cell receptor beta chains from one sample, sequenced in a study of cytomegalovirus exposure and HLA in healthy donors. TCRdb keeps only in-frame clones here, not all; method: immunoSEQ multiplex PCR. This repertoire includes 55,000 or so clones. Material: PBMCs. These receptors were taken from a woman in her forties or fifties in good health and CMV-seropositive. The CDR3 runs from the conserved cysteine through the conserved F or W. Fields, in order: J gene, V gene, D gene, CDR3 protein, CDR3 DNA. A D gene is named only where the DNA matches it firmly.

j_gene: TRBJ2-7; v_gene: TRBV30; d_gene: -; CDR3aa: CAWSALLADSSYEQYF; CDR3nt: TGTGCCTGGAGTGCACTCCTAGCAGATAGCTCCTACGAGCAGTACTTC
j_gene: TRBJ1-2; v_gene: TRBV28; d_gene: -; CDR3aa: CASSPRNYGYTF; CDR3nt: TGTGCCAGCAGTCCGCGAAACTATGGCTACACCTTC
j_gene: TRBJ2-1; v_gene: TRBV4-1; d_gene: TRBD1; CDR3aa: CASSQTGTGGDEQFF; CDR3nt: TGCGCCAGCAGCCAGACCGGGACAGGGGGCGATGAGCAGTTCTTC
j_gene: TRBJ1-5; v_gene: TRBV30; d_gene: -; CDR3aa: CAWEAGGSNQPQHF; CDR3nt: TGTGCCTGGGAGGCGGGGGGGAGCAATCAGCCCCAGCATTTT
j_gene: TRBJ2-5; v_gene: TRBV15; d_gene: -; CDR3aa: CATSRDRGETQYF; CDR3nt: TGTGCCACCAGCAGAGACAGGGGAGAGACCCAGTACTTC
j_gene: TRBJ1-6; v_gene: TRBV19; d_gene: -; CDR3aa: CAGSPSNSPLHF; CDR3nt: TGTGCCGGTAGTCCTAGTAATTCACCCCTCCACTTT
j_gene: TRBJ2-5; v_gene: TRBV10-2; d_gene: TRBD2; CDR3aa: CASSVSASGGVRETQYF; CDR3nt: TGCGCCAGCAGTGTTTCGGCTAGCGGGGGAGTTCGAGAGACCCAGTACTTC
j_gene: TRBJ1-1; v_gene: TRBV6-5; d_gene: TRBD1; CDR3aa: CASSPGTGTHPAFF; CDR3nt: TGTGCCAGCAGTCCCGGGACAGGAACCCACCCAGCTTTCTTT
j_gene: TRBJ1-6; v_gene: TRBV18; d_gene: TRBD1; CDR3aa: CASSQDRINSPLHF; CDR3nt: TGTGCCAGCTCTCAGGACAGGATTAATTCACCCCTCCACTTT
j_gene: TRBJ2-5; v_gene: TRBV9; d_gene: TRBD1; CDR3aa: CASSATPGTGQETQYF; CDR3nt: TGTGCCAGCAGCGCGACCCCCGGGACAGGCCAAGAGACCCAGTACTTC
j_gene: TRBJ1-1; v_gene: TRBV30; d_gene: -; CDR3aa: CAWSEWRNTEAFF; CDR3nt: TGTGCCTGGAGTGAATGGAGGAACACTGAAGCTTTCTTT
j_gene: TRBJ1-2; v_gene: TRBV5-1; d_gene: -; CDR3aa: CASRGGANYGYTF; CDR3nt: TGCGCCAGCAGGGGAGGGGCCAACTATGGCTACACCTTC
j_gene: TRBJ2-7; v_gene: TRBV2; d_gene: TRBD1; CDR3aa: CASSVMGQSYEQYF; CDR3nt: TGTGCCAGCAGTGTAATGGGACAGTCCTACGAGCAGTACTTC
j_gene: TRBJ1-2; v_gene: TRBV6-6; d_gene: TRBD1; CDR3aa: CASSQAGGYGYTF; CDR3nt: TGTGCCAGCAGCCAAGCAGGGGGCTATGGCTACACCTTC
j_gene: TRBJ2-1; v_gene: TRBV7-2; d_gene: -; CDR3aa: CASSLRGYEQFF; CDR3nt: TGTGCCAGCAGCTTAAGGGGGTATGAGCAGTTCTTC
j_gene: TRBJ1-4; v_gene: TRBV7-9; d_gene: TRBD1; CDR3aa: CASGTRGPTNEKLFF; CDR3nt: TGTGCCAGCGGGACCAGGGGGCCGACTAATGAAAAACTGTTTTTT
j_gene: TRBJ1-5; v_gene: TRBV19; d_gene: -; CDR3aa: CASTPGLGEPQHF; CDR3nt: TGTGCCAGTACTCCCGGGTTAGGGGAGCCCCAGCATTTT
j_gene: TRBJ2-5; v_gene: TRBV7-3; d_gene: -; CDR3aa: CASSFQGGWETQYF; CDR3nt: TGTGCCAGCAGCTTTCAGGGAGGTTGGGAGACCCAGTACTTC
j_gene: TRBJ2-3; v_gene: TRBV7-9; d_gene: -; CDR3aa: CASSLQYTQYF; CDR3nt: TGTGCCAGCAGCTTGCAGTATACGCAGTATTTT
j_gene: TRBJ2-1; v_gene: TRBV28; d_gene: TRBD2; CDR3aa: CASTSGGAYNEQFF; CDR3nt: TGTGCCAGCACGTCGGGGGGAGCCTACAATGAGCAGTTCTTC
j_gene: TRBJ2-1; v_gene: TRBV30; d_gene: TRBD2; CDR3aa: CAWSGLAGGGEQFF; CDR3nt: TGTGCCTGGAGTGGCCTAGCGGGGGGAGGTGAGCAGTTCTTC
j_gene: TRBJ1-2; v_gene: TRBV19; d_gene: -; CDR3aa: CASRLGRTSYGYTF; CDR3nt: TGTGCCAGTAGGCTGGGGCGGACCTCCTATGGCTACACCTTC
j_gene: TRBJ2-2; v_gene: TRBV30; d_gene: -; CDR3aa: CAWRMAAGLNTGELFF; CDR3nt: TGTGCCTGGAGGATGGCCGCGGGATTGAACACCGGGGAGCTGTTTTTT
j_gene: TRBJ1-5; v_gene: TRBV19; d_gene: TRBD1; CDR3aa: CASSIAVGRGANQPQHF; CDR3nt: TGTGCCAGTAGTATAGCCGTTGGCAGGGGGGCAAATCAGCCCCAGCATTTT
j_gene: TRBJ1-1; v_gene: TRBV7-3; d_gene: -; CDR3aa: CASSYTPGRAFF; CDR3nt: TGTGCCAGCAGCTATACGCCAGGGCGAGCTTTCTTT